Each of the 20 T cell receptor beta chains below was sequenced from the same sample in a study of cytomegalovirus exposure and HLA in healthy donors. Use of 60 Vbeta and 13 Jbeta primers characterized the PCR. The assay was immunoSEQ multiplex PCR, and TCRdb's table has in-frame clones only and misses some. The top ten hold roughly 7.2% of the sample, which has about 77,000 clones, around three quarters seen once. Sequencing was done on a sample of PBMCs. Receptors originate from a woman in her forties in good health and CMV-seronegative.

The chain links TRBV7-2 to TRBJ1-5; TRBD1 matches 7 bases. After removal of 3 bases from V and 2 bases from J, the junction contained 4 bases not matched to a gene. The CDR3 has 15 residues. The germline gives CDR1 SGHTA, CDR2 FQGNSA. CDR3 sequence (DNA): TGTGCCAGCAGCTTGCACAGGGGAGGCAATCAGCCCCAGCATTTT. It is translated as CASSLHRGGNQPQHF. The whole variable domain, remainder taken from reference TRBV7-2 and TRBJ1-5, is GAGVSQSPSNKVTEKGKDVELRCDPISGHTALYWYRQSLGQGLEFLIYFQGNSAPDKSGLPSDRFSAERTGGSVSTLTIQRTQQEDSAVYLCASSLHRGGNQPQHFGDGTRLSIL.

The rearrangement uses TRBV30 and TRBJ1-2, with D possibly being TRBD1 (5 bases). The V end was cut by 2 bases, the J end by 4 bases, with 11 bases between. Germline V gene lookup returns CDR1 GTSNPN and CDR2 SVGIG (reference sequence). This CDR3 is 13 amino acids long. CDR3 in DNA: TGTGCCTGGAGTCCCCCGGGGGGCTATGGCTACACCTTC. Translation: CAWSPPGGYGYTF.

The gene calls are TRBV6-5 and TRBJ1-2; D is ambiguous. Germline V CDR1 and CDR2: MNHEY, SVGAGI. V lost 3 bases, J lost 13 bases, and 12 bases lay in between. The CDR3 has 11 amino acids. CDR3 bases: TGTGCCAGCAGTTATTTCGGGGAGCTCACCTTC. Protein: CASSYFGELTF.

This clone was counted between two and nine times. This chain joins TRBV29-1 and TRBJ1-5; D gene uncertain. The CDR3 has 12 amino acids. The ends were cut back, 4 bases at V and 4 bases at J, with 8 bases in the middle. Germline loops: CDR1 SQVTM, CDR2 ANQGSEA. The CDR3, as DNA: TGCAGCGTTGGGGGAGAAAATCAGCCCCAGCATTTT. It is translated as CSVGGENQPQHF.

J is TRBJ2-7 and V is TRBV19, with TRBD1 identical over 7 bases. Trimming removed 0 bases from V and 1 base from J; junction bases left unmatched: 6. The germline gives CDR1 LNHDA, CDR2 SQIVND (reference sequence). The CDR3 has 16 amino acids. CDR3 loop: CASSIDQGVPSYEQYF. CDR3 coding DNA: TGTGCCAGTAGTATAGATCAGGGGGTGCCTTCCTACGAGCAGTACTTC.

The chain combines TRBV28 with TRBJ2-7; 11 bases fit TRBD2. This CDR3 is built from 14 residues. Trimming removed 6 bases from V and 1 base from J; junction bases left unmatched: 2. Germline V gene sequence: CDR1 MDHEN, CDR2 SYDVKM. The CDR3 DNA reads as TGTGCCAGCAGGACTAGCGGGGCTTCCTACGAGCAGTACTTC. This translates into CASRTSGASYEQYF.

This chain connects TRBV2 to TRBJ1-1; a weak D match, TRBD1 (6 bases). Germline lookup yields CDR1 SNHLY and CDR2 FYNNEI. This CDR3 comprises 20 residues. Trimming cost V 1 base and J 2 bases, with 26 bases left between them. Here the CDR3 reads CASSEGIGGLWADRNTEAFF. The CDR3, as DNA: TGTGCCAGCAGTGAAGGGATAGGTGGCTTATGGGCGGACAGAAACACTGAAGCTTTCTTT.

This clone was seen more than once but under ten times. The V gene is TRBV10-3, the J gene TRBJ1-4, with 8 bases fitting TRBD1. This CDR3 is built from 16 residues. Germline V gives CDR1 ENHRY, CDR2 SYGVKD. J gave up 3 bases and V 6 bases, and 9 bases lay outside the gene matches. CDR3: CAISPAPGGANEKLFF. For the CDR3, the DNA is TGTGCCATCAGCCCGGCCCCAGGGGGCGCTAATGAAAAACTGTTTTTT.

The V and J genes are TRBV27 and TRBJ2-7; 11 nucleotides align to TRBD2. The V and J ends lost 6 bases and 2 bases, in that order; junction bases with no gene match: 0. CDR3 size: 13 residues. Germline CDR1 and CDR2: MNHEY and SMNVEV (reference sequence). CDR3 coding DNA: TGTGCCAGCAGACTAGCGGGAGCCTACGAGCAGTACTTC. It is translated as CASRLAGAYEQYF.

The V gene is TRBV10-2, the J gene TRBJ1-2; 7 nucleotides line up with TRBD1. CDR1 and CDR2 (germline): WSHSY, SAAADI. The CDR3 runs 12 residues. V shed 7 bases and J 8 bases; nucleotides not matched to a gene: 7. CDR3 bases: TGCGCCAGCAATACAGACAGGGAAGGCTACACCTTC. Translating it yields CASNTDREGYTF.

This chain uses TRBV4-1 with TRBJ2-7, with TRBD2 matching 13 bases. This CDR3 contains 15 residues. The V segment lost 1 base and the J segment 3 bases; nucleotides outside the gene matches: 0. Germline-derived CDR1 and CDR2 are MGHRA and YSYEKL. The CDR3 DNA reads as TGCGCCAGCAGCCAAGGACTAGCGGGGGGCTACGAGCAGTACTTC. It is translated as CASSQGLAGGYEQYF.

The V call is TRBV27, the J call TRBJ2-7; D perhaps matches TRBD2 (5 bases). CDR3 length equals 14 residues. Trimming took off 6 bases at V and 3 bases at J, with 15 bases between the two ends. The germline gives CDR1 MNHEY, CDR2 SMNVEV (reference sequence). The CDR3 spells CASRAQLEFYEQYF. As DNA, the CDR3 is TGTGCCAGCAGGGCCCAACTAGAATTCTACGAGCAGTACTTC.

The V gene is TRBV14, the J gene TRBJ2-7; 8 bases line up with TRBD2. J was trimmed by 1 base and V by 4 bases; bases with no gene match: 12. There are 17 residues in the CDR3. Looked up from germline, CDR1 is SGHDN and CDR2 is FVKESK. Here the CDR3 reads CASSPPRGGRISYEQYF. The CDR3 nucleotides read TGTGCCAGCAGCCCCCCCCGGGGGGGACGGATTTCCTACGAGCAGTACTTC.

The chain carries TRBV6-5 and TRBJ2-7; tentatively, D is TRBD1 (5 bases). V lost 0 bases and J lost 2, with 11 bases in between. Per the germline V gene, CDR1 is MNHEY and CDR2 is SVGAGI. This CDR3 contains 15 residues. This CDR3 reads CASSYSRERTYEQYF. The CDR3 nucleotides read TGTGCCAGCAGTTACTCCAGGGAACGGACCTACGAGCAGTACTTC.

This chain uses TRBV18 with TRBJ2-3; tentatively, D is TRBD1 (6 bases). The V end was cut by 4 bases, the J end by 0 bases, with 20 bases between. Germline V CDR1 and CDR2: KGHSH, LQKENI. This CDR3 has 18 residues. CDR3 sequence reads: CASSLPGHRSPSTDTQYF. The DNA for the CDR3 is TGTGCCAGCTCACTTCCGGGACACAGGTCCCCTAGCACAGATACGCAGTATTTT.

The chain carries TRBV7-6 and TRBJ2-5; no firm D call. Trimming stripped 1 base from V and 4 bases from J, with 7 bases between. The CDR3 totals 13 residues. Germline V gives CDR1 SGHVS, CDR2 FNYEAQ. The CDR3 bases are TGTGCCAGCAGCTTAGACTCACGAGAGACCCAGTACTTC. This sequence encodes CASSLDSRETQYF. The full variable domain, rest sourced from reference TRBV7-6 and TRBJ2-5, is GAGVSQSPRYKVTKRGQDVALRCDPISGHVSLYWYRQALGQGPEFLTYFNYEAQQDKSGLPNDRFSAERPEGSISTLTIQRTEQRDSAMYRCASSLDSRETQYFGPGTRLLVL.

This CDR3 reads CASSQEGRPMGYTF. CDR3 DNA: TGCGCCAGCAGCCAAGAGGGCAGGCCTATGGGCTACACCTTC. The chain joins TRBV4-3 to TRBJ1-2; D remains ambiguous. Germline lookup yields CDR1 LGHNA and CDR2 YSLEER. The CDR3 is 14 amino acids. V was pared by 0 bases and J by 8 bases, with 13 bases between.

This chain uses TRBV7-3 with TRBJ2-6; no definite D call. The CDR3 contains 14 residues. V was cut by 5 bases and J by 2 bases, with 7 bases left in between. In germline, CDR1 is SGHTA, CDR2 FQGTGA. The CDR3 DNA reads as TGTGCCAGCAGCCCCGAGACTGGGGCCAACGTCCTGACTTTC. Translation gives CASSPETGANVLTF.

In its sample, this clone was seen a few times. The chain uses TRBV10-1 and TRBJ2-7; no definite D call. The ends were cut back, 6 bases at V and 0 bases at J, with 12 bases in the middle. Germline assignment: CDR1 WNHNN and CDR2 SYGVQD (reference sequence). CDR3 length: 14 amino acids. CDR3 in DNA: TGCGCCAGCAGCGCCGAATTGAGCTCCTACGAGCAGTACTTC. The encoded protein is CASSAELSSYEQYF.

The chain joins TRBV27 to TRBJ2-3, with 10 bases fitting TRBD1. There are 16 residues in the CDR3. V trimming: 6 bases; J trimming: 3 bases; junction bases outside the gene matches: 9. Per germline, CDR1 MNHEY and CDR2 SMNVEV (reference sequence). CDR3 DNA: TGTGCCAGCAGATCTTACTCGGACAGGGGGACAGATACGCAGTATTTT. Translating it yields CASRSYSDRGTDTQYF.